The 8 T cell receptor beta chains below all came from one sample that was sequenced in a study of cytomegalovirus exposure and HLA in healthy donors. Use of 60 Vbeta and 13 Jbeta primers characterized the PCR. Clones were sequenced by immunoSEQ multiplex PCR, and TCRdb holds only the in-frame ones, with some missing. This sample has about 180,000 clones, with about three quarters found just once. Sample: PBMCs. These receptors came from a man aged 40-49 years in good health and CMV-seropositive.

This rearrangement joins TRBV2 to TRBJ2-1; 12 nucleotides agree with TRBD2. The CDR3 consists of 17 residues. Per the germline V gene, CDR1 is SNHLY and CDR2 is FYNNEI. Losses at the gene ends were 6 bases for V and 8 bases for J; bases not matched to a gene: 14. In DNA form, the CDR3 reads TGTGCCAGCAGAGCAGGACTGACTAGCGGGAGCACGGATGAGCAGTTCTTC. It is translated as CASRAGLTSGSTDEQFF.

This clone occurred once. The chain is built from TRBV28 and TRBJ2-1; no clear D. Trimming stripped 6 bases from V and 7 bases from J, with 10 bases between. The CDR3 has 12 amino acids. Germline CDR1 MDHEN, CDR2 SYDVKM. CDR3 residues: CASRAIKNEQFF. The CDR3 nucleotides are TGTGCCAGCAGGGCAATTAAGAATGAGCAGTTCTTC.

V is TRBV11-2 and J is TRBJ2-7, with a tentative D call TRBD1 (6 bases). V lost 1 base to trimming and J lost 2 bases, with 9 bases between them. The CDR3 has 14 amino acids. Germline V gene lookup returns CDR1 SGHAT and CDR2 FQNNGV. The CDR3 region is CASSLGQATYEQYF. The CDR3 DNA is TGTGCCAGCAGCTTAGGACAGGCCACCTACGAGCAGTACTTC.

This clone was detected only a few times. The gene calls are TRBV2 and TRBJ2-5; TRBD2 agrees at 10 bases. The end of the DNA is better explained by TRBJ2-7, so the J call may be wrong. The V gene's germline CDR1 is SNHLY and CDR2 FYNNEI. The CDR3 is made up of 16 amino acids. CDR3 bases: TGTGCCAGCAGGGACGTACTAGCGGGAAATAACTACGAGCAGTACTTC. The encoded protein is CASRDVLAGNNYEQYF.

The chain couples TRBV6-5 to TRBJ1-1, with a tentative D call TRBD1 (6 bases). Germline V gene lookup returns CDR1 MNHEY and CDR2 SVGAGI. The V and J ends lost 5 bases and 0 bases respectively, with 10 bases between them. There are 14 residues in the CDR3. Here the CDR3 reads CASSPTGVNTEAFF. CDR3 sequence (DNA): TGTGCCAGCAGTCCGACAGGAGTGAACACTGAAGCTTTCTTT.

The J gene is TRBJ2-1, the V gene TRBV27; tentative D call: TRBD2 (6 bases). The CDR3 is made up of 15 amino acids. Germline V gene data show CDR1 as MNHEY and CDR2 as SMNVEV (reference sequence). Trimming removed 4 bases at V and 4 bases at J, with 14 bases between. The CDR3 bases are TGTGCCAGCAGTTCATCCGGGACTCTATACAATGAGCAGTTCTTC. Its protein is CASSSSGTLYNEQFF.

V and J are TRBV7-2 and TRBJ2-7, with D perhaps matching TRBD1 (6 bases). V lost 4 bases and J lost 2, with 12 bases in between. Germline values: CDR1 SGHTA, CDR2 FQGNSA. The CDR3 runs 14 residues. The CDR3, as DNA: TGTGCCAGCAGCTCCCCCGGACAGCCCTACGAGCAGTACTTC. Translating gives CASSSPGQPYEQYF.

The CDR3 region is CASSPGRAGGTDTQYF. The CDR3 DNA sequence: TGCGCCAGCAGCCCGGGCAGGGCGGGAGGCACAGATACGCAGTATTTT. This sequence joins TRBV5-1 and TRBJ2-3; 7 bases are shared with TRBD2. The CDR3 spans 16 residues. Germline V CDR1 and CDR2: SGHRS, YFSETQ. V was clipped by 4 bases and J by 1 base; unmatched bases: 9. The full variable domain, with the rest looked up from reference TRBV5-1 and TRBJ2-3, is KAGVTQTPRYLIKTRGQQVTLSCSPISGHRSVSWYQQTPGQGLQFLFEYFSETQRNKGNFPGRFSGRQFSNSRSEMNVSTLELGDSALYLCASSPGRAGGTDTQYFGPGTRLTVL.